This T cell receptor (beta chain) was retrieved from a study of cytomegalovirus exposure and HLA in healthy donors. About the study: Caucasian-associated ancestry cluster membership applied to approximately 84% of around 400 genotyped donors.

Study findings and constraints: Some V segments could not be told apart, so they were left out, TRBV6-2 and TRBV6-3 among them. Researchers counted approximately 160 TCR beta chains as cytomegalovirus-associated. Only CMV serostatus was available as immune exposure information.

The CDR3 contains 15 residues. The germline V and J ends were trimmed by 2 bases and 0 bases, with 8 bases remaining between them. Germline CDR1 and CDR2: MNHEY and SMNVEV (reference sequence). The study ran its PCR with 60 Vbeta and 13 Jbeta primers. Here immunoSEQ multiplex PCR was the method, and the copy in TCRdb shows in-frame clones only, minus some. In the table there are some 130,000 clones, around 72% of which are singletons. Note on this clone: Its target is not known.

V gene TRBV27 combines with J gene TRBJ2-1; D is unclear. The TCR was taken from a human donor in good health. The sequenced sample consisted of PBMCs. The CDR3 DNA sequence: TGTGCCAGCAGTTTAGGCATACGCTCCTACAATGAGCAGTTCTTC. Protein product: CASSLGIRSYNEQFF.